The clone carrying this TCR beta chain came up a few times. Its antigen is as yet unknown. The data belong to a study of T-cell memory formation after mild COVID-19. Findings and limits, study-wide: Certain responding clones were present in pre-infection memory, suggesting participation of cross-reactive memory. Clones shrinking between day 15 and 85 showed a balanced CD4/CD8 split, and those that grew later tilted toward CD4+. Contracting clones localized mainly to CM and EM when CD4+ and mainly to EMRA when CD8+.

In TCRdb, the 5' RACE reads were re-called with MiXCR into one record per CDR3 protein. The table lists about 270,000 distinct CDR3 sequences, over 15% of them singletons, with 22% in the top ten. The CDR3 spans 16 residues. The clonotype comes from a man in his late teens or twenties who had mild COVID-19 (a few samples of this study predate the infection). Cell type and time point are not known. V and J are TRBV21-1 and TRBJ1-6; TRBD1 is the table's D call, not checked against the DNA. TRBV21-1 is assigned pseudogene status. Source material: PBMCs or a T cell subset sorted from them (not recorded which). The DNA for the CDR3 is TGTGCCAGCAGCAAAGTCCCCCACTCCTATAATTCACCCCTCCACTTT. It codes for CASSKVPHSYNSPLHF.